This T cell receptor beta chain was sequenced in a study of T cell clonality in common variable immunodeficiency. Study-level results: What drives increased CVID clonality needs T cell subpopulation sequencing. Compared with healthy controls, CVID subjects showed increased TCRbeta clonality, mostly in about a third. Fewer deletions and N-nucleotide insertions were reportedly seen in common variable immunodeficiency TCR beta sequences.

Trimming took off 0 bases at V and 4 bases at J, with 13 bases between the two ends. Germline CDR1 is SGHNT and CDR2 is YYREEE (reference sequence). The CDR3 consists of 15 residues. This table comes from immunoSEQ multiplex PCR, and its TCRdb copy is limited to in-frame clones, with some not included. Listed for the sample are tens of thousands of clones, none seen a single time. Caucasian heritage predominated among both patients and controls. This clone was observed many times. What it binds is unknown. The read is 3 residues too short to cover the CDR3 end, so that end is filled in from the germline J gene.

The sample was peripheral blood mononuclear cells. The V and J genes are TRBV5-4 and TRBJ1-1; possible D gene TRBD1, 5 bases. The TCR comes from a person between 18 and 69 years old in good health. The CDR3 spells CASSLGPGSGTEAFF. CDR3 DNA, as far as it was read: TGTGCCAGCAGCTTGGGCCCAGGGTCGGGCACTGAA.